These 32 T cell receptor beta chains came from one sample sequenced in a study of radiation and T cells in renal cell carcinoma. Treatment here: treatment-naive control, cytoreductive nephrectomy. The method was immunoSEQ multiplex PCR; TCRdb's version includes in-frame clones alone and lacks a portion of them. This table has around 17,000 clones, about 58% appearing once. The starting material was tumor tissue, obtained from a patient whose treatment was nephrectomy without radiotherapy. Receptors originate from a man aged 35-49 years with renal cell carcinoma.

This clone turned up a few times. The chain is built from TRBV5-6 and TRBJ1-1; D gene ambiguous. V lost 4 bases and J 2 bases, leaving 9 bases between the germline ends. Germline V gene lookup returns CDR1 SGHDT and CDR2 YYEEEE. This CDR3 region has 13 residues. CDR3: CASSAGPNTEAFF. The CDR3 coding sequence is TGTGCCAGCAGCGCCGGACCCAACACTGAAGCTTTCTTT.

Comments on this clone: A much larger clone lies one base from this, so it may be a read error. V is TRBV28 and J is TRBJ1-5; no definite D call. This CDR3 has 10 amino acids. Looked up from germline, CDR1 is MDHEN and CDR2 is SYDVKM. DNA of the CDR3: TGTGCCGGCAGTTCGGGGCCCCAGCATTTT. Translated: CAGSSGPQHF.

This sequence joins TRBV7-2 and TRBJ1-2, with D possibly being TRBD1 (6 bases). CDR1 SGHTA and CDR2 FQGNSA come from the germline V gene. This CDR3 contains 15 residues. Trimming took 5 bases from V and 1 from J, leaving 14 bases between them. The CDR3 spells CASSLNVGGNYGYTF. The CDR3 bases are TGTGCCAGCAGCCTAAACGTAGGGGGTAACTATGGCTACACCTTC.

The chain uses TRBV4-1 and TRBJ2-3, with 11 bases that match TRBD2. The CDR3 covers 16 residues. Germline V lookup: CDR1 MGHRA, CDR2 YSYEKL. After removal of 3 bases from V and 4 bases from J, the junction contained 6 bases not matched to a gene. As DNA, the CDR3 is TGCGCCAGCAGCCACTCCGGGACTAGCGGACCAGATACGCAGTATTTT. The encoded protein is CASSHSGTSGPDTQYF.

The rearrangement joins TRBV2 to TRBJ1-4, with 7 bases lining up with TRBD1. Germline V gives CDR1 SNHLY, CDR2 FYNNEI. CDR3 length equals 14 residues. Trimming took 4 bases from V and 8 from J; bases not matched to a gene: 7. The CDR3 region is CASSATGSWEKLFF. The CDR3 DNA is TGTGCCAGCAGTGCGACAGGGTCTTGGGAAAAACTGTTTTTT.

This CDR3 reads CASSFLNYEQYF. The CDR3 DNA reads TGTGCCAGCAGCTTCCTGAACTACGAGCAGTACTTC. V and J are TRBV11-2 and TRBJ2-7; D unclear. From germline, CDR1 is SGHAT and CDR2 FQNNGV. The CDR3 runs 12 residues. V lost 3 bases to trimming and J lost 3 bases, with 6 bases between them.

This sequence joins TRBV28 and TRBJ2-1; D unresolved. V gave up 4 bases and J gave up 4 bases, with 11 bases separating them. The length of the CDR3 is 14 residues. Looked up from germline, CDR1 is MDHEN and CDR2 is SYDVKM. The CDR3 protein is CASSSGSFYNEQFF. The CDR3 coding sequence is TGTGCCAGCAGTTCCGGCAGTTTTTACAATGAGCAGTTCTTC.

This clone was counted once. This chain uses TRBV27 with TRBJ2-7; a weak D match, TRBD2 (6 bases). CDR1 and CDR2 from the germline V gene are MNHEY and SMNVEV (reference sequence). This CDR3 region has 14 residues. V gave up 5 bases and J gave up 4 bases, with 15 bases separating them. DNA for the CDR3: TGTGCCAGCAGTGGAAGAAATGGGGGGTACGAGCAGTACTTC. Protein sequence: CASSGRNGGYEQYF.

The rearrangement links TRBV5-1 to TRBJ2-5, with 10 bases that match TRBD1. Losses at the gene ends were 4 bases for V and 0 bases for J; bases not matched to a gene: 3. This CDR3 comprises 15 residues. CDR1 and CDR2 (germline): SGHRS, YFSETQ. The CDR3 sequence is CASSLTGGNQETQYF. CDR3 nucleotides: TGCGCCAGCAGCCTGACAGGGGGCAACCAAGAGACCCAGTACTTC.

In its sample, this clone was seen once. The J gene is TRBJ2-5, the V gene TRBV18; 10 nucleotides line up with TRBD2. The length of the CDR3 is 14 residues. Germline V gene data show CDR1 as KGHSH and CDR2 as LQKENI. V was clipped by 8 bases and J by 1 base; unmatched bases: 4. The DNA of the CDR3 is TGTGCCAGCGAGGAGCGGGGGGGCCAAGAGACCCAGTACTTC. This encodes CASEERGGQETQYF.

This chain connects TRBV7-2 to TRBJ1-2, with D hard to call. The V end was cut by 1 base, the J end by 3 bases, with 15 bases between. Germline CDR1 is SGHTA and CDR2 is FQGNSA. The CDR3 runs to 16 residues. Written as DNA, the CDR3 is TGTGCCAGCAGCTTAGTAGGAGGTGGAACGGACTATGGCTACACCTTC. It encodes CASSLVGGGTDYGYTF.

The chain carries TRBV23-1 and TRBJ1-4; a possible D gene is TRBD1 (6 bases). TRBV23-1 has ORF status, its function being uncertain. V was clipped by 2 bases and J by 4 bases, with 20 bases between them. The CDR3 is made up of 18 amino acids. CDR3 loop: CASSQPRKQGRGNEKLFF. CDR3 nucleotide sequence: TGCGCCAGCAGTCAACCAAGGAAACAGGGAAGAGGTAATGAAAAACTGTTTTTT.

This clone was seen a single time. V and J are TRBV5-1 and TRBJ1-3; a possible D gene is TRBD1 (5 bases). CDR3 length equals 17 residues. The germline V gene has CDR1 SGHRS and CDR2 YFSETQ. Between the trimmed V and J ends, which lost 4 bases and 0 bases, there was a span of 17 bases. CDR3 nucleotide sequence: TGCGCCAGCAGCCCAACCCGAGTGGGGCGCTCTGGAAACACCATATATTTT. Translating gives CASSPTRVGRSGNTIYF.

J is TRBJ1-3 and V is TRBV6-5; TRBD1 is a possible D gene (5 bases). Trimming stripped 1 base from V and 2 bases from J, with 6 bases between. The CDR3 runs 14 residues. Germline CDR1 is MNHEY and CDR2 is SVGAGI. The CDR3: CASSYWGAGNTIYF. CDR3 in DNA: TGTGCCAGCAGTTACTGGGGGGCTGGAAACACCATATATTTT.

The CDR3 loop reads CASSSPRGEQYF. Here the CDR3 DNA reads TGTGCCAGCAGCTCGCCCCGAGGAGAGCAGTACTTC. The chain carries TRBV5-6 and TRBJ2-7; no clear D. There are 12 residues in the CDR3. CDR1 is SGHDT, CDR2 YYEEEE, per germline. Trimming took off 3 bases at V and 7 bases at J, with 11 bases between the two ends.

This clone rates as medium-sized (0.01 to 0.1%). The chain joins TRBV6-1 to TRBJ1-6; D is possibly TRBD1 (6 bases). The V gene's germline CDR1 is MNHNS and CDR2 SASEGT. This CDR3 is built from 13 residues. Between the trimmed V and J ends, which lost 10 bases and 5 bases, there was a span of 12 bases. The CDR3 nucleotides are TGTGCCACCATCGGACAGAATAATTCACCCCTCCACTTT. Residues: CATIGQNNSPLHF.

This clone counts as medium-sized. The V call is TRBV7-8, the J call TRBJ1-4; D gene ambiguous. Germline-derived CDR1 and CDR2 are SGHVS and FQNEAQ. V lost 2 bases and J 5 bases, leaving 9 bases between the germline ends. The CDR3 has 14 residues. As DNA, the CDR3 is TGTGCCAGCAGCTTAACGGGCCTAAATGAAAAACTGTTTTTT. Translated, it gives CASSLTGLNEKLFF.

V is TRBV2 and J is TRBJ2-5, with unresolved D. Trimming took 4 bases from V and 5 from J, leaving 11 bases between them. The CDR3 has 13 amino acids. Per germline, CDR1 SNHLY and CDR2 FYNNEI. CDR3 amino acids: CASSVLGVETQYF. DNA of the CDR3: TGTGCCAGCAGTGTTTTGGGTGTGGAGACCCAGTACTTC.

CDR3 residues: CSGTGRGETQYF. CDR3 nucleotide sequence: TGCAGCGGGACGGGACGGGGAGAGACCCAGTACTTC. J is TRBJ2-5 and V is TRBV29-1; D possibly uses TRBD1 or TRBD2 (5 bases each). V dropped 7 bases and J dropped 4 bases, with 13 bases sitting between them. The CDR3 consists of 12 residues. Germline V gene sequence: CDR1 SQVTM, CDR2 ANQGSEA.

The chain uses TRBV6-5 and TRBJ1-1; 9 bases are shared with TRBD1. Germline V gives CDR1 MNHEY, CDR2 SVGAGI. With 6 bases clipped from V and 5 bases from J, the junction kept 10 bases outside the gene matches. The CDR3 length is 15 residues. Here the CDR3 DNA reads TGTGCCAGCAGCCAAAAAGGACAGGGGCGTACTGAAGCTTTCTTT. Its protein is CASSQKGQGRTEAFF.

The V call is TRBV2, the J call TRBJ2-1; a weak D match, TRBD1 (6 bases). The V gene's germline CDR1 is SNHLY and CDR2 FYNNEI. The CDR3 sequence is 15 residues long. V was pared by 4 bases and J by 0 bases, with 10 bases between. The CDR3 sequence is CASSGGTLSYNEQFF. The CDR3, as DNA: TGTGCCAGCAGTGGGGGGACACTCTCCTACAATGAGCAGTTCTTC.

The chain combines TRBV14 with TRBJ2-5; D ambiguous. The V end lost 4 bases, the J end lost 11 bases, and 17 bases lay between the germline ends. The CDR3 is 13 amino acids. The germline V gene has CDR1 SGHDN and CDR2 FVKESK. CDR3 sequence: CASSPSVAGFQYF. CDR3 nucleotides: TGTGCCAGCAGCCCCTCGGTCGCTGGATTTCAGTACTTC.

In this sample, this clone turned up a few times. The chain recombines TRBV2 with TRBJ1-1; 7 nucleotides line up with TRBD1. Germline CDR1 and CDR2: SNHLY and FYNNEI. The V and J ends lost 8 bases and 10 bases, in that order; junction bases with no gene match: 13. This CDR3 is built from 13 residues. The CDR3 here is CASRLGTVLPAFF. As DNA, the CDR3 is TGTGCCAGCCGCCTAGGGACAGTTCTTCCAGCTTTCTTT.

The chain uses TRBV6-6 and TRBJ1-2; D not resolved. Germline loops: CDR1 MNHNY, CDR2 SVGAGI (reference sequence). This CDR3 is built from 15 residues. The germline V and J ends were trimmed by 1 base and 8 bases, with 17 bases remaining between them. For the CDR3, the DNA is TGTGCCAGCAGTTACTATGGCGGCCTCATCGGAGGCTACACCTTC. The encoded protein is CASSYYGGLIGGYTF.

In this sample, this clone turned up a few times. The chain uses TRBV7-2 and TRBJ2-7; no reliable D call. CDR1 and CDR2 (germline): SGHTA, FQGNSA. This CDR3 spans 14 amino acids. Trimming removed 3 bases from V and 0 bases from J, with 9 bases in between. In DNA form, the CDR3 reads TGTGCCAGCAGCTTTTTTGAAAGCTCCTACGAGCAGTACTTC. Its translation is CASSFFESSYEQYF.

This clone was picked up a small number of times. CDR3 sequence: CASKIAGRISGELFF. CDR3 in DNA: TGTGCCAGTAAGATTGCAGGGAGGATTTCCGGGGAGCTGTTTTTT. This chain uses TRBV19 with TRBJ2-2; TRBD2 is a possible D gene (6 bases). The CDR3 totals 15 residues. With 7 bases removed from V and 6 bases from J, the gap between germline ends came to 18 bases. CDR1 LNHDA and CDR2 SQIVND come from the germline V gene (reference sequence).

V usage is TRBV4-1 and J usage is TRBJ2-3; tentatively, D is TRBD2 (5 bases). This CDR3 is built from 16 residues. Germline V CDR1 and CDR2: MGHRA, YSYEKL. The V and J ends lost 1 base and 4 bases respectively, with 15 bases between them. The CDR3 reads CASSQVSGVEADTQYF. The CDR3, as DNA: TGCGCCAGCAGCCAAGTTTCTGGGGTGGAGGCAGATACGCAGTATTTT.

The rearrangement joins TRBV4-2 to TRBJ2-3; D remains ambiguous. Germline V gene data show CDR1 as LGHNA and CDR2 as YNFKEQ. The CDR3 sequence is 14 residues long. V lost 4 bases to trimming and J lost 0 bases, with 8 bases between them. The DNA for the CDR3 is TGTGCCAGCAGCCTATCTAGGAGCACAGATACGCAGTATTTT. Protein product: CASSLSRSTDTQYF.

The rearrangement joins TRBV4-1 to TRBJ2-7, with D maybe TRBD2 (7 bases). CDR3 size: 16 residues. The germline CDR1 and CDR2 sequences are MGHRA and YSYEKL. V lost 1 base to trimming and J lost 6 bases, with 19 bases between them. The DNA of the CDR3 is TGCGCCAGCAGCCAAGGGTTGGCGGGGGCCCAACGCGAGCAGTACTTC. Protein product: CASSQGLAGAQREQYF.

V usage is TRBV19 and J usage is TRBJ1-3; no reliable D call. CDR3 length: 15 residues. Trimming pared 5 bases from V and 0 bases from J, leaving 11 bases between. The germline gives CDR1 LNHDA, CDR2 SQIVND (reference sequence). CDR3 DNA sequence: TGTGCCAGTAGTCCGACCGTCTACTCTGGAAACACCATATATTTT. Protein product: CASSPTVYSGNTIYF.

The J gene is TRBJ2-1, the V gene TRBV6-1; TRBD1 matches 7 bases. The V segment lost 2 bases and the J segment 4 bases; nucleotides outside the gene matches: 8. CDR3 length: 16 amino acids. The germline CDR1 and CDR2 sequences are MNHNS and SASEGT. DNA of the CDR3: TGTGCCAGCAGTGAAAGGGACAGCCAGACTTACAATGAGCAGTTCTTC. This sequence encodes CASSERDSQTYNEQFF.

In this sample, this clone turned up a few times. Other DNA sequences in the same sample also yield this CDR3. The chain employs TRBV5-1 and TRBJ1-1; tentative D call: TRBD1 (6 bases). The germline V gene encodes CDR1 SGHRS and CDR2 YFSETQ. The CDR3 runs 14 residues. V was cut by 0 bases and J by 7 bases, with 13 bases left in between. The CDR3: CASSLAGGYVEAFF. The CDR3 coding sequence is TGCGCCAGCAGCTTGGCCGGGGGCTACGTTGAAGCTTTCTTT.